The sequence of this TCR beta chain was determined in a study of blood T cell repertoires in COVID-19 (TCRdb year 2020). As for the study more broadly: Samples from collaborators originated in the United States, Italy and Spain and spanned both the acute and convalescent phases of COVID-19. The prospective study material was composed of cDNA or gDNA derived from T cells, B-cell-depleted T cells, or PBMCs. Deeply sampled blood TCRbeta repertoires from subjects exposed to, actively infected with, or recovered from COVID-19 were included in the dataset. A freely available public database, intended as a resource for researchers studying the immune response to SARS-CoV-2, is where the repertoires were released. The samples were drawn from the first 160 participants of the ongoing ImmuneRACE study and from over 950 subjects provided by 6 global collaborators. Sample metadata almost always included a de-identified subject ID, COVID-19 status, age in years and sex. Where available, HLA class I and class II types were obtained from metadata supplied by the sample provider rather than from assay-based typing. The study at large found these results: The amount of clinical and demographic metadata varied by source and participant and was provided uncurated.

TCRbeta CDR3 regions were amplified from genomic DNA by means of the immunoSEQ Assay, a bias-controlled multiplex PCR. The authors' analysis ran thus. Within the assay, amplification of reference gene primers was used to estimate how many nucleated cells each sample contained. Sequence reads were collapsed and filtered to measure the absolute abundance of every unique TCRbeta CDR3 rearrangement. For each sample, productive Simpson clonality was calculated as the square root of Simpson's diversity index across productive rearrangements. TCRdb provides this immuneACCESS table in a form limited to in-frame rearrangements. Some clones are lacking; in checked studies, under half of them reflect an unresolved V gene, and why the rest are absent is not known. That table gives V, J and clone size, and the DNA gave D and trimming. The sample yields over 45,000 clones; 82% were counted once. The top ten clonotypes cover around 7% of the sample.

V gives up 3 bases and J gives up 1 base, and the segment between their germline ends measures 10 bases. As encoded in the germline V gene (reference sequence), CDR1 is LGHDT while CDR2 is YNNKEL. Taken from cysteine to phenylalanine, the CDR3 has 14 residues. Only the CDR3 portion is preserved as DNA: 42 bases, with reading frame beginning at the first base. As to this clone: Its binding antigen is unknown. Qualities for individual bases were not recorded, and no much larger clone is one base off.

Collaborating institutions collected whole blood in K2EDTA tubes following their own protocols. For TCRbeta analysis, collaborators shipped samples in one of three forms: frozen whole blood, isolated PBMCs, or DNA extracted from either of those sample types. The chain is encoded by TRBV3-1 (or the pseudogene TRBV3-2) joined to TRBJ2-7; the D region possibly corresponds to TRBD2 (6 bases align). This clonotype originated in a man in his forties with acute or convalescent COVID-19. Material for sequencing was peripheral blood. The nucleotides are TGTGCCAGCAGCCAGGAGGGATGGTCCTACGAGCAGTACTTC. Translated, this gives CASSQEGWSYEQYF.